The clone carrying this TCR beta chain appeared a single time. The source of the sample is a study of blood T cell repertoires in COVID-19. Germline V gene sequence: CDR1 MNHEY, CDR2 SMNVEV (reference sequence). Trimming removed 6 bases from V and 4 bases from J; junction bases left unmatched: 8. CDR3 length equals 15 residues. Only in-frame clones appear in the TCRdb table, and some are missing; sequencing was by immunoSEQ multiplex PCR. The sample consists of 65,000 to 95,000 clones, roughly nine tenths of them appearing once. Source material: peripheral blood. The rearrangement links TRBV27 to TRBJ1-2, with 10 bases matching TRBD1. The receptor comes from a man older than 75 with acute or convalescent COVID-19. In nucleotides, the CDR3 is TGTGCCAGCAGCCCCGGGACAGGGGACACCTATGGCTACACCTTC. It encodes CASSPGTGDTYGYTF.